This T cell receptor beta chain was sequenced for a study of T cell repertoires in cytomegalovirus infection. Details on this clonotype: Its matching antigen is unknown.

TCRdb re-derived calls from the reads in MiXCR, one entry per CDR3 protein. The table shows fewer than 900,000 distinct CDR3 sequences, with about 28% occurring only once. The CDR3 is made up of 15 amino acids. Trimming shortened V by 7 bases and J by 6 bases, and 20 bases separated the two germline ends. CDR1 and CDR2 from the germline V gene are MNHEY and SMNVEV (reference sequence). This chain joins TRBV27 and TRBJ2-3; D gene uncertain. The receptor was isolated from a human donor in good health (CMV status not recorded). Some clones in this sample may be carry-over from other donors' samples. The sample in question was cultured CD8+ T cells from PBMCs, obtained from culture after CMV antigen stimulation. CDR3 coding DNA: TGTGCCAGCACTCCTTCCGGGTCTCATTCCGATACGCAGTATTTT. This encodes CASTPSGSHSDTQYF.